Listed below are T cell receptor beta chains from one sample, sequenced in a study of vaccination effects on CD4 cells after COVID-19. Antigens for these TCRs are unknown. Assay used: immunoSEQ multiplex PCR; TCRdb lists only in-frame clones, some missing. The sample lists roughly 23,000 clones, around 76% occurring once. The source was CD4+ T cells from PBMCs cultured with SARS-CoV-2 spike peptides, collected before COVID-19 vaccination. Receptors originate from a human donor who had a prior SARS-CoV-2 infection. CDR3s include the opening cysteine and the closing phenylalanine or tryptophan. D genes are given only for firm matches. A row's size may be missing; if present it is once, few, many or a size class.

D | J | size | V | DNA | CDR3
NA | TRBJ1-4 | NA | TRBV12-3/TRBV12-4 | TGTGCCAGCAGCCGACAGTTTAATGAAAAACTGTTTTTT | CASSRQFNEKLFF
NA | TRBJ1-1 | NA | TRBV2 | TGTGCCAGCAGTGAGGAGGGGCCCTTGGAAGCTTTCTTT | CASSEEGPLEAFF
TRBD1 | TRBJ2-7 | NA | TRBV2 | TGTGCCAGCAGCAGTAAGGACAGGGGAGCCACCTACGAGCAGTACTTC | CASSSKDRGATYEQYF
TRBD2 | TRBJ2-7 | NA | TRBV6-5 | TGTGCCAGCAGTTACTCTGGGACTAGAGCCGAGCAGTACTTC | CASSYSGTRAEQYF
NA | TRBJ2-2 | NA | TRBV9 | TGTGCCAGCAGCGCCCTCTATAACACCGGGGAGCTGTTTTTT | CASSALYNTGELFF
TRBD1 | TRBJ1-2 | NA | TRBV3-1/TRBV3-2 | TGTGCCAGCAGCCACCACTCCGGGACAGCCGCTTATGGCTACACCTTC | CASSHHSGTAAYGYTF
NA | TRBJ2-1 | few | TRBV5-1 | TGCGCCAGCAGCTTGTCGATGTCAGGGATCGATGAGCAGTTCTTC | CASSLSMSGIDEQFF
NA | TRBJ2-7 | NA | TRBV21-1 | TGTGCCAGCAGCCCGCAGGGACAGGGCTACGAGCAGTACTTC | CASSPQGQGYEQYF
TRBD1 | TRBJ1-5 | NA | TRBV19 | TGTGCCAGTAGTATCGACAGGGCGGGTCAGCCCCAGCATTTT | CASSIDRAGQPQHF
TRBD2 | TRBJ2-5 | NA | TRBV11-3 | TGTGCCAGCAGCACGGGACTAGCGGGAGCGATCCAAGAGACCCAGTACTTC | CASSTGLAGAIQETQYF
NA | TRBJ1-2 | NA | TRBV9 | TGTGCCAGCAGCAAAGACGGAACATATGGCTACACCTTC | CASSKDGTYGYTF
TRBD1 | TRBJ1-5 | NA | TRBV23-1 | TGCGCCAGCATGAGGACAGGGCGGGAACAGCCCCAGCATTTT | CASMRTGREQPQHF
TRBD1 | TRBJ2-5 | NA | TRBV7-7 | TGTGCTAGCAGCGCGACAGGGTATGAGACCCAGTACTTC | CASSATGYETQYF
NA | TRBJ2-1 | NA | TRBV7-3 | TGTGCCAGCAGCTCCCAAGATCATAATGAGCAGTTCTTC | CASSSQDHNEQFF
NA | TRBJ1-4 | NA | TRBV11-2 | TGTGCCAGCAGCGAACCGGGCCCAACTAATGAAAAACTGTTTTTT | CASSEPGPTNEKLFF
TRBD2 | TRBJ2-2 | NA | TRBV19 | TGTGCCAGTAGTATACGGGGGGGCCTTACCGGGGAGCTGTTTTTT | CASSIRGGLTGELFF
TRBD1 | TRBJ2-5 | NA | TRBV7-9 | TGTGCCAGCAGCGGGACAGTGGGGGAGACCCAGTACTTC | CASSGTVGETQYF
NA | TRBJ2-1 | NA | TRBV7-6 | TGTGCCAGCAGCTTAGAGGGGGGGAGCTCCTACAATGAGCAGTTCTTC | CASSLEGGSSYNEQFF
TRBD2 | TRBJ2-3 | few | TRBV28 | TGTGCCAGCAGTTCAGGACTAGCGGGAGGGCTGACAGATACGCAGTATTTT | CASSSGLAGGLTDTQYF
NA | TRBJ2-7 | NA | TRBV20-1 | TGCAGTGCTCCTTTACTGTACGAGCAGTACTTC | CSAPLLYEQYF
TRBD2 | TRBJ2-1 | NA | TRBV5-1 | TGCGCCAGCAGCTTGGATAGACTAGCCAATGAGCAGTTCTTC | CASSLDRLANEQFF
NA | TRBJ2-7 | NA | TRBV3-1/TRBV3-2 | TGTGCCAGCAGCCAAGAGACGCAGGGCGAGCAGTACTTC | CASSQETQGEQYF
NA | TRBJ2-7 | NA | TRBV4-1 | TGCGCCAGCAGCCGCGGACTATTGTACGAGCAGTACTTC | CASSRGLLYEQYF
TRBD1 | TRBJ2-7 | once | TRBV7-9 | TGTGCCAGCAGCACGAACAGGGGGCCCCACGAGCAGTACTTC | CASSTNRGPHEQYF
TRBD2 | TRBJ2-7 | few | TRBV5-1 | TGCGCCAGCAGCCCAACACAGGGACTAGCGGGACCTCAGTACTTC | CASSPTQGLAGPQYF
NA | TRBJ2-2 | NA | TRBV5-1 | TGCGCCAGCAGCTTGGGCAGGGAAATCATCGGGGAGCTGTTTTTT | CASSLGREIIGELFF
NA | TRBJ2-7 | NA | TRBV10-2 | TGCGCCAGCAGGGACTTTTCCTCCTACGAGCAGTACTTC | CASRDFSSYEQYF
NA | TRBJ1-6 | few | TRBV7-9 | TGTGCCAGCAGCATAGTGAACTCACCCCTCCACTTT | CASSIVNSPLHF
TRBD1 | TRBJ2-2 | NA | TRBV10-3 | TGTGCCACGGGACAGGAGAACACCGGGGAGCTGTTTTTT | CATGQENTGELFF
NA | TRBJ2-7 | NA | TRBV7-3 | TGTGCCAGCAGCTTAATTGGTAGCAACGAGCAGTACTTC | CASSLIGSNEQYF
TRBD2 | TRBJ2-7 | NA | TRBV29-1 | TGCAGCGTCGGGGGGAGGGACGAGCAGTACTTC | CSVGGRDEQYF
NA | TRBJ1-1 | few | TRBV19 | TGTGCCAGTAGTGTCTCCACAGTCAACACTGAAGCTTTCTTT | CASSVSTVNTEAFF
TRBD1 | TRBJ1-5 | NA | TRBV6-5 | TGTGCCAGCAGCCTAACAGGGGGCTCTTATCAGCCCCAGCATTTT | CASSLTGGSYQPQHF
NA | TRBJ1-4 | few | TRBV28 | TGTGCCAGCACCGAAGCCAGGGGTGGTAATGAAAAACTGTTTTTT | CASTEARGGNEKLFF
NA | TRBJ2-7 | few | TRBV2 | TGTGCCAGCAGTGGGCCACCCGTCTACGAGCAGTACTTC | CASSGPPVYEQYF
NA | TRBJ1-1 | few | TRBV7-9 | TGTGCCAGCAGCTTTGATATGAACACTGAAGCTTTCTTT | CASSFDMNTEAFF
TRBD2 | TRBJ2-5 | NA | TRBV4-1 | TGCGCCAGCAGCCAAGATCCCGCGGGGGGTGGGGAGACCCAGTACTTC | CASSQDPAGGGETQYF
TRBD1 | TRBJ1-2 | NA | TRBV2 | TGTGCCATCAGCCGGGACAGGCTTAACTATGGCTACACCTTC | CAISRDRLNYGYTF
NA | TRBJ2-5 | NA | TRBV5-8 | TGTGCCAGCAGCTTTGACGGTCGGGGGACCCAGTACTTC | CASSFDGRGTQYF
TRBD1 | TRBJ2-2 | NA | TRBV5-1 | TGCGCCAGCAGCTGGGACAGCGCGAGCACCGGGGAGCTGTTTTTT | CASSWDSASTGELFF
NA | TRBJ2-5 | NA | TRBV7-3 | TGTGCCAGCAGCTTAATGGGAGGCCAAGAGACCCAGTACTTC | CASSLMGGQETQYF